Each of the 26 T cell receptor gamma chains below was sequenced from the same sample in a study of γδ T cells in repeated Plasmodium falciparum infection. Gammadelta T cells were flow-sorted from PBMC into Vgamma9/Vdelta2+ and Vdelta2-negative populations for bulk analysis. TCRdb re-processed the multiplex PCR reads using CATT. The sample yields about 15,000 gamma-chain clones, roughly 1.7% seen once. The source material was gamma-delta T cells from blood. The origin of the receptors is a pool of human donors (malaria-infected and uninfected, not separated).

There are many counts of this clone. The amino acid sequence in TCRdb belongs to a much larger clone and departs from this DNA's translation at residue 3, likely a sequencing read error; the sequence shown is translated from the DNA. The chain employs TRGV9 and TRGJP. TCRdb lists no J gene, so it was determined here by aligning the DNA to germline. Germline V gene lookup returns CDR1 GITISATS and CDR2 ISYDGTV (reference sequence). The CDR3 is 16 residues long. Here the CDR3 reads CASWDLQELGKKIKVF. In nucleotides, the CDR3 is TGTGCCTCGTGGGACCTTCAAGAGTTGGGCAAAAAAATCAAGGTATTT.

Comment on this clone: A read error is likely here: a far larger clone is one base away. The sample contains more than one DNA sequence encoding this CDR3. This sequence joins TRGV9 and TRGJ1 or TRGJ2. Trimming took 5 bases from V and 12 from J; bases not matched to a gene: 10. The CDR3 is 11 amino acids. Germline assignment: CDR1 GITISATS and CDR2 ISYDGTV (reference sequence). The CDR3 sequence: CALWGGCRKLF. CDR3 bases: TGTGCCTTGTGGGGTGGCTGTAGGAAACTCTTT.

In its sample, this clone was seen many times. A read error likely explains why the TCRdb protein, taken from a much larger clone, differs from this DNA's translation at residue 8; the protein shown is translated from the DNA. The CDR3 sequence: CATWDSSAEDYYKKLF. Here the CDR3 DNA reads TGTGCCACCTGGGATTCTTCCGCGGAGGATTATTATAAGAAACTCTTT. The J gene is TRGJ1 or TRGJ2, the V gene TRGV4. The CDR3 spans 16 residues. The germline gives CDR1 EGSTGY, CDR2 YDSYTSSV. V lost 3 bases to trimming and J lost 2 bases; unmatched junction nucleotides: 13.

This clone was observed many times. This DNA's translation differs at residue 5 from TCRdb's protein, which comes from a much larger clone; a read error is likely, and the protein shown is translated from the DNA. J is TRGJP and V is TRGV9. TCRdb leaves out the J gene; it was filled in here by matching the DNA to germline. This CDR3 is built from 16 residues. J lost 7 bases, V lost 5 bases, and 8 bases had no gene match. The germline CDR1 and CDR2 sequences are GITISATS and ISYDGTV (reference sequence). The CDR3 region is CALWVQGELGKKIKVF. For the CDR3, the DNA is TGTGCCTTGTGGGTCCAAGGTGAGTTGGGCAAAAAAATCAAGGTATTT.

This clone was counted between two and nine times. It is unclear where the CDR3 begins or ends on the DNA, so no DNA is shown, and the CDR3 is as TCRdb lists it. The V gene reported is TRGV5; the J gene is uncalled. Ends included, the CDR3 has 30 residues. The V gene's germline CDR1 is VINAFY and CDR2 YDVSNSKD. CDR3 sequence reads: CATWTGPIRNSLVVEQHWLSQVSIGRIQHF.

This clone was detected ten times or more. With only one base between it and a far larger clone, this is likely a read error. The sample holds other DNA sequences that translate to the same CDR3. The chain joins TRGV5 to TRGJ1 or TRGJ2. This CDR3 is built from 15 residues. In germline, CDR1 is VINAFY, CDR2 YDVSNSKD. In DNA, the CDR3 is TGCGCCACCTGGGACAGGAAATCGAATTATTATAAGAAACTCTTT. Translated: CATWDRKSNYYKKLF.

This clone was observed at least ten times. A read error may be the cause here, since a much bigger clone is one base away. The V gene is TRGV4, the J gene TRGJ1 or TRGJ2. Since TCRdb gives no J gene, matching the DNA to germline was used here to assign it. There are 15 residues in the CDR3. Trimming took 10 bases from V and 6 from J; bases not matched to a gene: 21. Germline V CDR1 and CDR2: EGSTGY, YDSYTSSV. CDR3 loop: CATKEAEAIGYKKLF. CDR3 coding DNA: TGTGCCACTAAGGAGGCCGAAGCAATTGGTTATAAGAAACTCTTT.

This clone is termed medium-sized (0.01 to 0.1%). Other DNA sequences within the sample encode an identical CDR3. The J gene is TRGJ1 or TRGJ2, the V gene TRGV3. CDR1 and CDR2 from the germline V gene are VTNTFY and YDVSTARD (reference sequence). The CDR3 consists of 10 residues. Trimming removed 0 bases from V and 10 bases from J; junction bases left unmatched: 0. CDR3 nucleotides: TGTGCCACCTGGGACAGGAAGAAACTCTTT. Translating gives CATWDRKKLF.

About this clone: The amino acid sequence in TCRdb belongs to a much larger clone and departs from this DNA's translation at residue 10, likely a sequencing read error; the sequence shown is translated from the DNA. J is TRGJP and V is TRGV9. TCRdb offers no J gene call, so here the DNA was matched to germline to obtain one. CDR1 is GITISATS and CDR2 is ISYDGTV in the germline V gene (reference sequence). The CDR3 totals 17 residues. Here the CDR3 reads CALWEVHEESGKKIKVF. The DNA for the CDR3 is TGTGCCTTGTGGGAGGTGCACGAAGAGTCGGGCAAAAAAATCAAGGTATTT.

Concerning this clone: TCRdb has a much larger clone's protein, which differs at residue 4 from the translation of this DNA, likely because of a read error; what is shown is the protein translated from the DNA. The chain couples TRGV9 to TRGJ1 or TRGJ2. The germline CDR1 and CDR2 sequences are GITISATS and ISYDGTV (reference sequence). The CDR3 runs 13 residues. The CDR3 nucleotides read TGTGCCTTGAGGGAAAAAAATTATTATAAGAAACTCTTT. This gives the protein CALREKNYYKKLF.

This clone has only a few counts. This sequence is one base from a far larger clone and is likely a read error. Other DNA sequences in the same sample also yield this CDR3. The V gene is TRGV9, the J gene TRGJ1 or TRGJ2. Here the J gene came from matching the DNA to germline, since TCRdb omits it. With 1 base clipped from V and 3 bases from J, the junction kept 12 bases outside the gene matches. The CDR3 is 16 amino acids. Germline assignment: CDR1 GITISATS and CDR2 ISYDGTV (reference sequence). DNA of the CDR3: TGTGCCTTGTGGGAGGTACTTTTTACCGTTTATTATAAGAAACTCTTT. It is translated as CALWEVLFTVYYKKLF.

This clone has more than one count but fewer than ten. The protein TCRdb gives is from a much larger clone and does not agree with this DNA's translation at residue 10, likely a read error; the protein shown here comes from the DNA. This chain uses TRGV4 with TRGJ1 or TRGJ2. The CDR3 is 13 residues long. CDR1 is EGSTGY and CDR2 is YDSYTSSV in the germline V gene. For the CDR3, the DNA is TGTGCCACCTGGGATTCTGTCCATTATAGGAAACTCTTT. Translating gives CATWDSVHYRKLF.

This clone was seen a few times. This sequence is one base from a far larger clone and is likely a read error. It is unclear where the CDR3 begins or ends on the DNA, so no DNA is shown, and the CDR3 is as TCRdb lists it. The same CDR3 is also encoded by other DNA sequences in this sample. The V gene is listed as TRGV9; no J gene was called. 30 amino acids form the CDR3, both terminal residues included. Germline V gene lookup returns CDR1 GITISATS and CDR2 ISYDGTV (reference sequence). CDR3 sequence: CALWEAEIRNSLAVEQHWLSQVSIGRIQHF.

This clone has at least ten counts. This sequence is one base from a far larger clone and is likely a read error. In the same sample, other DNA sequences code for this CDR3. V is TRGV9 and J is TRGJP. Assignment of the J gene here rests on matching the DNA to germline, because TCRdb gives none. This CDR3 comprises 17 residues. The germline gives CDR1 GITISATS, CDR2 ISYDGTV (reference sequence). Here the CDR3 DNA reads TGTGCCTTGTGGGAGGTGCCTCAAGAATTGGGCAAAAAAATCAAGGTATTT. Its protein is CALWEVPQELGKKIKVF.

For this clone: This sequence is one base from a far larger clone and is likely a read error. At the DNA level, this CDR3 is encoded by other sequences in the same sample as well. The chain is built from TRGV9 and TRGJP. The J gene is absent in TCRdb and was assigned here via DNA matching to germline. The CDR3 has 20 residues. Per the germline V gene, CDR1 is GITISATS and CDR2 is ISYDGTV (reference sequence). The CDR3 DNA is TGTGCCTTGTGGGAGGTGCGAAGGGCCCTCCGGGGGTTGGGCAAAAAGATCAAGGTATTT. It specifies CALWEVRRALRGLGKKIKVF.

This clone was counted ten times or more. The rearrangement links TRGV2 to TRGJP2. Germline V gene sequence: CDR1 EGSNGY, CDR2 YDSYNSKV. Trimming at V came to 2 bases and at J to 0 bases, leaving 0 bases not matched to a gene. CDR3 size: 14 residues. The CDR3 loop is CATWDDSSDWIKTF. The CDR3 DNA sequence: TGTGCCACCTGGGACGATAGTAGTGATTGGATCAAGACGTTT.

This clone ranks as medium-sized. Distinct nucleotide sequences in the sample also encode this CDR3. The chain carries TRGV9 and TRGJ1 or TRGJ2. Germline CDR1 GITISATS, CDR2 ISYDGTV (reference sequence). The CDR3 has 13 residues. After removal of 1 base from V and 3 bases from J, the junction contained 3 bases not matched to a gene. CDR3 in amino acids: CALWEVPYYKKLF. The CDR3 DNA follows: TGTGCCTTGTGGGAGGTCCCTTATTATAAGAAACTCTTT.

Note on this clone: TCRdb's listed protein matches a much larger clone and diverges from this DNA's translation at residue 4, likely through a read error; the protein shown comes from the DNA. This rearrangement joins TRGV4 to TRGJ1 or TRGJ2. TCRdb gives no J gene; it was assigned here by matching the DNA to germline. CDR1 and CDR2 (germline): EGSTGY, YDSYTSSV. CDR3 length equals 13 residues. The CDR3 DNA is TGTGCCACCCGGGATAATACGTATTATAAGAAACTCTTT. It specifies CATRDNTYYKKLF.

With regard to this clone: TCRdb's protein for this DNA is that of a much larger clone and differs from the translation at residue 8, likely a read error; the protein shown is the DNA translation. The rearrangement links TRGV4 to TRGJ1 or TRGJ2. The J gene, not given by TCRdb, was assigned here from a germline match of the nucleotide sequence. The CDR3 runs to 15 residues. Germline lookup yields CDR1 EGSTGY and CDR2 YDSYTSSV. The V gene end was trimmed by 0 bases and the J gene end by 0 bases; junction bases not matched to a gene: 5. The CDR3 sequence: CATWDGPENYYKKLF. CDR3 DNA: TGTGCCACCTGGGATGGGCCGGAGAATTATTATAAGAAACTCTTT.

This clone was seen a handful of times. A far larger clone is a single base away, which makes a read error likely. This specimen includes other DNA sequences encoding the same CDR3. J gene calling gave no result, while the V gene is TRGV4. The CDR3 consists of 15 residues. Germline V gene sequence: CDR1 EGSTGY, CDR2 YDSYTSSV. The CDR3, as DNA: TGTGCCACCTGGGATGGGCCCTTCCTTTATTATAAGAAGCTCTTT. Translation: CATWDGPFLYYKKLF.

This clone was counted a few times. A far larger clone lies a single base away; this is likely a read error. Other DNA sequences from this sample encode an identical CDR3 as well. CDR3 bases: TGTGCCACCTGGGACGGGCGATCGAAACTCTTT. Translating gives CATWDGRSKLF. This rearrangement joins TRGV4 to TRGJ1 or TRGJ2. TCRdb does not report a J gene; here it was assigned by matching the DNA to germline references. Germline CDR1 and CDR2: EGSTGY and YDSYTSSV. Trimming at V came to 4 bases and at J to 12 bases, leaving 9 bases not matched to a gene. This CDR3 region has 11 residues.

This clone has more than one count but fewer than ten. TCRdb lists the protein of a much larger clone for this DNA, which differs at residue 11, so this is likely a read error; the protein given here is translated from the DNA itself. The V segment is TRGV4, and no J call was made. The length of the CDR3 is 13 residues. CDR1 EGSTGY and CDR2 YDSYTSSV come from the germline V gene. The CDR3 reads CATWDVVRYKELF. DNA for the CDR3: TGTGCCACCTGGGATGTAGTGCGTTATAAGGAACTCTTT.

V gene TRGV5 was called; the J gene was not. This CDR3 is built from 13 residues. Germline CDR1 reads VINAFY; CDR2 reads YDVSNSKD. CDR3 sequence reads: CATWTAPWSWELF. CDR3 in DNA: TGTGCAACCTGGACGGCCCCCTGGTCTTGGGAACTCTTT.

The chain is built from TRGV9 and TRGJ1 or TRGJ2. The J gene, left out of TCRdb, was set here by checking the DNA against germline. Germline-derived CDR1 and CDR2 are GITISATS and ISYDGTV (reference sequence). V gave up 2 bases and J gave up 4 bases; unmatched junction bases: 11. The CDR3 is 15 amino acids. The CDR3 reads CALWEARKFYYKKLF. Written as DNA, the CDR3 is TGTGCCTTGTGGGAGGCCCGGAAGTTCTATTATAAGAAACTCTTT.

About this clone itself: TCRdb shows a much larger clone's protein in place of this DNA's translation, and the two differ at residue 17, likely through a read error; the protein shown is translated from the DNA. The V and J genes are TRGV9 and TRGJP. The J gene, not given by TCRdb, was assigned here from a germline match of the nucleotide sequence. Germline V CDR1 and CDR2: GITISATS, ISYDGTV (reference sequence). This CDR3 is 20 amino acids long. The CDR3 reads CALWEVSQVGRELGKKSKVF. CDR3 bases: TGTGCCTTGTGGGAGGTGTCTCAAGTTGGTAGAGAGTTGGGCAAAAAAAGCAAGGTATTT.

The table lists this clone with a few counts. TCRdb attributes to this sequence the protein of a much larger clone, which differs from the DNA translation at residue 9; a read error is likely, and the protein displayed is translated from the DNA. The rearrangement joins TRGV3 to TRGJ1 or TRGJ2. TCRdb leaves out the J gene; it was filled in here by matching the DNA to germline. The CDR3 consists of 12 residues. CDR1 and CDR2 from the germline V gene are VTNTFY and YDVSTARD (reference sequence). In DNA, the CDR3 is TGTGCCACCTGGTTCCATTATTATAGGAAACTCTTT. This gives the protein CATWFHYYRKLF.